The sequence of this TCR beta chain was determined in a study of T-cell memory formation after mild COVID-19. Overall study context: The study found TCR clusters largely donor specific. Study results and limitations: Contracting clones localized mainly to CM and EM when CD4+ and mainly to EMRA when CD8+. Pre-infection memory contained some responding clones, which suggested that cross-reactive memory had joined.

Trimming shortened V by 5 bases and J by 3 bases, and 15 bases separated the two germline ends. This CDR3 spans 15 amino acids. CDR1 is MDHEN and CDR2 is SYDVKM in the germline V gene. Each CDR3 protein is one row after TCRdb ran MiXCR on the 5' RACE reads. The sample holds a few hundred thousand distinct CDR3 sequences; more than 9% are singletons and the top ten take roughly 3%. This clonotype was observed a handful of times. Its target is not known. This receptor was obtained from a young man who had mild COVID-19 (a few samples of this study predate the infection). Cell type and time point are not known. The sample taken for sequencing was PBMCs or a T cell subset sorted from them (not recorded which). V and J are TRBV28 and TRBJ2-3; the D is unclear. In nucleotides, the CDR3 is TGTGCCAGCAGTACCCCTGGGGTTAGAACAGATACGCAGTATTTT. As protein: CASSTPGVRTDTQYF. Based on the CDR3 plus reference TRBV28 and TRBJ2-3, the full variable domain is DVKVTQSSRYLVKRTGEKVFLECVQDMDHENMFWYRQDPGLGLRLIYFSYDVKMKEKGDIPEGYSVSREKKERFSLILESASTNQTSMYLCASSTPGVRTDTQYFGPGTRLTVL.